This T cell receptor (beta chain) was sequenced for a study of beta chain features in type 1 diabetes. Study-level results: People with Type 1 diabetes carried modestly yet significantly shorter TCRB CDR3s in all four CD4+ subsets. Reads derived from cDNA could over-represent cells showing high TCR expression. It was among patients, rather than healthy donors, that naive, central memory and Treg TCRB repertoires appeared more similar.

V dropped 5 bases and J dropped 8; count of bases not matched to a gene: 2. CDR3 length: 11 amino acids. The V gene's germline CDR1 is GTSNPN and CDR2 SVGIG (reference sequence). Every bit of the isolated RNA underwent reverse transcription, so sequencing read expressed TCRB transcripts. Method: immunoSEQ multiplex PCR; TCRdb's copy keeps in-frame clones and lacks some. Of about 230,000 clones in the sample, around 15% were seen once. Turning to this clone: Antigen specificity is unknown.

The origin of this receptor is a man in his thirties or forties with type 1 diabetes. Sequencing was carried out using naive CD4+ T cells from blood. The chain couples TRBV30 to TRBJ1-4; 7 bases fit TRBD1. The CDR3 protein is CAWGQAEKLFF. Written as DNA, the CDR3 is TGTGCCTGGGGACAGGCCGAAAAACTGTTTTTT. Full variable domain (rest looked up from reference TRBV30 and TRBJ1-4): SQTIHQWPATLVQPVGSPLSLECTVEGTSNPNLYWYRQAAGRGLQLLFYSVGIGQISSEVPQNLSASRPQDRQFILSSKKLLLSDSGFYLCAWGQAEKLFFGSGTQLSVL.